The 9 T cell receptor beta chains in this list originate from one sample, sequenced in a study of CD4+ T cells in melanoma. Clones were sequenced by immunoSEQ multiplex PCR, and TCRdb holds only the in-frame ones, with some missing. Of over 5,500 clones in the sample, less than 75% are singletons; the top ten hold around a fifth. The source material was cells from a culture (not recorded whether cultured in vitro). Source of these receptors: a human donor with melanoma.

The chain joins TRBV30 to TRBJ1-2; TRBD1 is a possible D gene (6 bases). Trimming removed 1 base from V and 7 bases from J, with 16 bases in between. Germline CDR1 is GTSNPN and CDR2 is SVGIG (reference sequence). There are 14 residues in the CDR3. The CDR3 bases are TGTGCCTGGAGTGCTAAGCAGGGGAGGCTTGGCTACACCTTC. It translates to CAWSAKQGRLGYTF.

The rearrangement uses TRBV28 and TRBJ1-3, with a weak D call TRBD1 (5 bases). V dropped 5 bases and J dropped 0 bases, with 14 bases sitting between them. Looked up from germline, CDR1 is MDHEN and CDR2 is SYDVKM. The CDR3 covers 16 residues. The CDR3 is CASSTPGTDSGNTIYF. The CDR3 DNA sequence: TGTGCCAGCAGTACCCCCGGGACCGACTCTGGAAACACCATATATTTT.

This chain uses TRBV5-4 with TRBJ2-5; no firm D call. Trimming cost V 0 bases and J 6 bases, with 12 bases left between them. This CDR3 spans 14 amino acids. CDR1 and CDR2 from the germline V gene are SGHNT and YYREEE (reference sequence). The CDR3 nucleotides are TGTGCCAGCAGCTTGGGCCCCCCCACGAAGACCCAGTACTTC. Translating it yields CASSLGPPTKTQYF.

CDR3 DNA: TGTGCCAGCAGCCATCGAGGGGATAGCTCCTACAATGAGCAGTTCTTC. Translating it yields CASSHRGDSSYNEQFF. The rearrangement uses TRBV3-1 (or the pseudogene TRBV3-2) and TRBJ2-1; D tentatively fits TRBD1 or TRBD2 (5 bases each). This CDR3 spans 16 amino acids. In germline, CDR1 is LGHDT, CDR2 YNNKEL (reference sequence). V lost 3 bases and J 0 bases, leaving 12 bases between the germline ends.

This chain uses TRBV4-1 with TRBJ2-5, with TRBD1 matching 8 bases. V lost 4 bases, J lost 5 bases, and 3 bases stayed unmatched. The CDR3 runs to 13 residues. Germline V gene sequence: CDR1 MGHRA, CDR2 YSYEKL. The CDR3 region has the DNA TGCGCCAGCAGCCGACAGGGGTCGGAGACCCAGTACTTC. Translating gives CASSRQGSETQYF.

On this clone itself: Distinct nucleotide sequences in the sample also encode this CDR3. V is TRBV19 and J is TRBJ1-5, with TRBD1 as a possible D gene (6 bases). V was cut by 6 bases and J by 0 bases, with 9 bases left in between. CDR1 is LNHDA and CDR2 is SQIVND in the germline V gene (reference sequence). The CDR3 has 14 amino acids. The CDR3 bases are TGTGCCAGTAGACAGGGCTATAGCAATCAGCCCCAGCATTTT. It translates to CASRQGYSNQPQHF.

Here the CDR3 reads CASSPRGGASYNEQFF. The CDR3 nucleotides read TGTGCCAGCAGCCCCCGGGGAGGGGCTTCCTACAATGAGCAGTTCTTC. V is TRBV7-2 and J is TRBJ2-1; 7 positions agree with TRBD2. The CDR3 has 16 amino acids. V dropped 5 bases and J dropped 1; count of bases not matched to a gene: 8. CDR1 is SGHTA and CDR2 is FQGNSA in the germline V gene.

The rearrangement uses TRBV27 and TRBJ1-6; D unclear. Deletions cut 8 bases from V and 7 bases from J, with 21 bases between. The CDR3 spans 16 residues. The germline V gene has CDR1 MNHEY and CDR2 SMNVEV (reference sequence). Here the CDR3 reads CASSEFMASLNSPLHF. The CDR3 DNA follows: TGTGCCAGCTCGGAGTTCATGGCGTCTTTAAATTCACCCCTCCACTTT.

This clone came up once. V is TRBV28 and J is TRBJ1-4, with 7 bases matching TRBD1. CDR1 is MDHEN, CDR2 SYDVKM, per germline. J lost 5 bases, V lost 0 bases, and 6 bases had no gene match. The CDR3 totals 16 residues. CDR3 sequence reads: CASSLWGDSANEKLFF. The CDR3, as DNA: TGTGCCAGCAGTTTATGGGGGGACAGCGCGAATGAAAAACTGTTTTTT.